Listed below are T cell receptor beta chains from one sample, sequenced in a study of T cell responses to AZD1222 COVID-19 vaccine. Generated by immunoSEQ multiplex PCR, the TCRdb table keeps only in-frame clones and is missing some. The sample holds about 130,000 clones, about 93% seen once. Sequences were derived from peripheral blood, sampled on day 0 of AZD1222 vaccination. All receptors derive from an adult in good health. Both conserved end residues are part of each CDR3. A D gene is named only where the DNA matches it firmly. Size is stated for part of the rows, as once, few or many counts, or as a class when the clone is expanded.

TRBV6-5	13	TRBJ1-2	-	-	CASSYEFNYGYTF	TGTGCCAGCAGTTACGAATTTAACTATGGCTACACCTTC
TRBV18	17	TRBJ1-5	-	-	CASSLHRDPGSNQPQHF	TGTGCCAGCTCACTTCACAGGGATCCGGGTAGCAATCAGCCCCAGCATTTT
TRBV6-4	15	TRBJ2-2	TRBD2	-	CASSRLAGDTGELFF	TGTGCCAGCAGCCGACTAGCGGGTGACACCGGGGAGCTGTTTTTT
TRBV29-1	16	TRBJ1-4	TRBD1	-	CSVGQGARATNEKLFF	TGCAGCGTTGGACAGGGGGCAAGGGCAACTAATGAAAAACTGTTTTTT
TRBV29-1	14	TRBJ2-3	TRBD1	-	CSGGQGRGTDTQYF	TGCAGCGGAGGACAGGGGAGAGGCACAGATACGCAGTATTTT
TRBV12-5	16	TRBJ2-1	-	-	CASERGRAPDYNEQFF	TGTGCTAGTGAGAGGGGACGGGCCCCCGACTACAATGAGCAGTTCTTC
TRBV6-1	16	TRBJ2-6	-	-	CASSEQGNSGANVLTF	TGTGCCAGCAGTGAACAGGGAAACTCTGGGGCCAACGTCCTGACTTTC
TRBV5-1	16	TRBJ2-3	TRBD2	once	CASSSRIRGGADTQYF	TGCGCCAGCAGCTCACGAATTCGCGGGGGGGCAGATACGCAGTATTTT
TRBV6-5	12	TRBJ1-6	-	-	CASTSGNSPLHF	TGTGCCAGCACCTCAGGGAACTCACCCCTCCACTTT
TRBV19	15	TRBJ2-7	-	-	CASSIDPDTHYEQYF	TGTGCCAGTAGTATAGATCCGGACACCCACTACGAGCAGTACTTC
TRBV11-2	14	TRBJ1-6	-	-	CASSSSTGSRPLHF	TGTGCCAGCAGCTCGTCAACAGGGAGTCGACCCCTCCACTTT
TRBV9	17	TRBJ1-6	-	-	CASSVGRIGTGNSPLHF	TGTGCCAGCAGCGTAGGAAGGATTGGAACGGGTAATTCACCCCTCCACTTT
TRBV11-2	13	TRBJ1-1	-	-	CASSLQGNTEAFF	TGTGCCAGCAGCTTACAAGGGAACACTGAAGCTTTCTTT
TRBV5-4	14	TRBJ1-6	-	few	CASSLGGAGSPLHF	TGTGCCAGCAGCTTGGGTGGGGCTGGATCACCCCTCCACTTT
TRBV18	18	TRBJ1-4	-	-	CASSPRTTHGRPNEKLFF	TGTGCCAGCTCACCAAGGACTACCCATGGGCGGCCTAATGAAAAACTGTTTTTT
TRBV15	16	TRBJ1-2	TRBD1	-	CATSRDLGQGNYGYTF	TGTGCCACCAGCAGAGATTTGGGACAGGGCAACTATGGCTACACCTTC
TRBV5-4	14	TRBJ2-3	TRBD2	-	CASSLSGGSDTQYF	TGTGCCAGCAGCTTGAGCGGGGGATCAGATACGCAGTATTTT
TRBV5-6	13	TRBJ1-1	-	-	CASSLGGNTEAFF	TGTGCCAGCAGCTTGGGGGGGAACACTGAAGCTTTCTTT
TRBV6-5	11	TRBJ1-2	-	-	CASRANGGYTF	TGTGCCAGCAGAGCAAACGGGGGCTACACCTTC
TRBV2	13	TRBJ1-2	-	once	CASSAWTVYGYTF	TGTGCCAGCAGTGCTTGGACAGTCTATGGCTACACCTTC
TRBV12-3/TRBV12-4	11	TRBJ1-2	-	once	CASSLHMGYTF	TGTGCCAGCAGTTTACACATGGGCTACACCTTC
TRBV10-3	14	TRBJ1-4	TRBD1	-	CAISGQGEGEKLFF	TGTGCCATCAGTGGACAGGGAGAGGGTGAAAAACTGTTTTTT
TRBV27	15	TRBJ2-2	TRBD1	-	CASRHLGQGAGELFF	TGTGCCAGCAGACACTTGGGACAGGGGGCCGGGGAGCTGTTTTTT
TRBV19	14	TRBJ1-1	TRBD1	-	CASYARGGVTEAFF	TGTGCCAGCTACGCCAGGGGGGGGGTCACTGAAGCTTTCTTT
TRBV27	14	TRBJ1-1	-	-	CASGLRQIYTEAFF	TGTGCCAGCGGCCTTCGACAGATCTACACTGAAGCTTTCTTT
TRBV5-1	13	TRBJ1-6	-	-	CASSGNPGGSLHF	TGCGCCAGCAGCGGAAACCCGGGGGGCTCCCTCCACTTT
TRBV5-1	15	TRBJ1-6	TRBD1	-	CASSTWTGGGSPLHF	TGCGCCAGCAGCACCTGGACAGGGGGGGGTTCACCCCTCCACTTT
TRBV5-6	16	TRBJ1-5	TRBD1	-	CASSSSQGAWNQPQHF	TGTGCCAGCAGCTCCTCACAGGGGGCATGGAATCAGCCCCAGCATTTT
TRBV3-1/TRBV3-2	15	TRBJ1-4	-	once	CASSQVGGGGEKLFF	TGTGCCAGCAGCCAAGTGGGGGGAGGGGGTGAAAAACTGTTTTTT
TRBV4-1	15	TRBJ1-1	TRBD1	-	CASSPTGTENTEAFF	TGCGCCAGCAGCCCGACCGGGACAGAGAACACTGAAGCTTTCTTT
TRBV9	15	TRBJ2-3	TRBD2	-	CASSYSGGLADTQYF	TGTGCCAGCTCGTATAGCGGGGGGCTCGCAGATACGCAGTATTTT
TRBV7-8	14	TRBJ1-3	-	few	CASSRRRDGNTIYF	TGTGCCAGCAGTCGGAGGCGGGATGGAAACACCATATATTTT
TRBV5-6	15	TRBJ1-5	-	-	CASSSALYSNQPQHF	TGTGCCAGCAGCTCAGCCTTATATAGCAATCAGCCCCAGCATTTT
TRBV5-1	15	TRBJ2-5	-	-	CASSLTRRGQETQYF	TGCGCCAGCAGCTTGACACGGCGGGGCCAAGAGACCCAGTACTTC
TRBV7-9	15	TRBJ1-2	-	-	CASSDLRWAAYGYTF	TGTGCCAGCAGTGATCTCCGATGGGCAGCGTATGGCTACACCTTC
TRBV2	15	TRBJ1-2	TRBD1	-	CASTEIGQGLYGYTF	TGTGCCAGCACCGAGATCGGACAGGGCCTCTATGGCTACACCTTC
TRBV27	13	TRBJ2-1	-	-	CASRGTRPDEQFF	TGTGCCAGCAGGGGAACTAGGCCGGATGAGCAGTTCTTC
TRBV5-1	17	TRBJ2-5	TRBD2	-	CASSLGLAGPMWETQYF	TGCGCCAGCAGCTTGGGCCTAGCGGGGCCCATGTGGGAGACCCAGTACTTC
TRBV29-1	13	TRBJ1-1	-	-	CSVPREGGTEAFF	TGCAGCGTACCCAGGGAGGGAGGCACTGAAGCTTTCTTT
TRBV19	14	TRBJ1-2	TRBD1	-	CASKGTGVGYGYTF	TGTGCCAGTAAGGGGACAGGGGTAGGGTATGGCTACACCTTC
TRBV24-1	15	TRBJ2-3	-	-	CATSDSATSTDTQYF	TGTGCCACCAGTGATTCTGCCACGAGCACAGATACGCAGTATTTT
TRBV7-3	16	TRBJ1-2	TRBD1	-	CASSLDPGQTIYGYTF	TGTGCCAGCAGCTTGGACCCGGGACAGACCATCTATGGCTACACCTTC
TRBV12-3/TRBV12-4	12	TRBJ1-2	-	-	CASSLGIYGYTF	TGTGCCAGCAGTTTAGGGATCTATGGCTACACCTTC
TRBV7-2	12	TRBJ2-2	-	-	CASSFHTGELFF	TGTGCCAGCAGCTTTCACACCGGGGAGCTGTTTTTT
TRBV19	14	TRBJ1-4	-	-	CASSTTGRGEKLFF	TGTGCCAGTAGTACTACAGGGCGCGGCGAAAAACTGTTTTTT
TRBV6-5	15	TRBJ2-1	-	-	CASNGAGRRDNEQFF	TGTGCCAGCAATGGGGCAGGCCGACGAGACAATGAGCAGTTCTTC
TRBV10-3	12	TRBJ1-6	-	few	CAIQGDNSPLHF	TGTGCCATTCAGGGTGATAATTCACCCCTCCACTTT
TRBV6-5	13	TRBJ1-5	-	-	CASSSLGDQPQHF	TGTGCCAGCAGTTCCCTAGGGGATCAGCCCCAGCATTTT